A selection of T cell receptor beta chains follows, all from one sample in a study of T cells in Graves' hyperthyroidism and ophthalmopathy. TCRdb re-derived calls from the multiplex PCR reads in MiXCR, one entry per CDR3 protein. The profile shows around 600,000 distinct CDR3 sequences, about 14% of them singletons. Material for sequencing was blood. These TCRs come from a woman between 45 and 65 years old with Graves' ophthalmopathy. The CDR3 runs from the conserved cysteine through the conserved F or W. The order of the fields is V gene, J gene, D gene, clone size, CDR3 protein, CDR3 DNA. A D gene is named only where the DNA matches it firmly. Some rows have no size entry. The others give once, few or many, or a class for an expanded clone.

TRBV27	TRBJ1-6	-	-	CASSLDSNSPLHF	TGTGCCAGCAGTTTGGACAGTAATTCACCCCTCCACTTT
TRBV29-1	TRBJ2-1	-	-	CSVDTTRAFVKLEQFF	TGCAGCGTGGATACGACTAGGGCCTTTGTTAAGTTGGAGCAGTTCTTC
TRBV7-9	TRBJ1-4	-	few	CASSSELNEKLFF	TGTGCCAGCAGCTCGGAACTTAATGAAAAACTGTTTTTT
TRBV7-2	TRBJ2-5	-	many	CASSLRQVTVQETQYF	TGTGCCAGCAGTTTGAGACAGGTTACCGTCCAAGAGACCCAGTACTTC
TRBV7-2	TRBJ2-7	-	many	CASSLEPVGSYEQYF	TGTGCCAGCAGCTTAGAGCCGGTCGGGTCCTACGAGCAGTACTTC
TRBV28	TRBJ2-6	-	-	CASSWVGLGAGANVLTF	TGTGCCAGCAGTTGGGTGGGGTTGGGGGCTGGGGCCAACGTCCTGACTTTC
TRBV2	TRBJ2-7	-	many	CASSVRHEQYF	TGTGCCAGCAGTGTGAGGCACGAGCAGTACTTC
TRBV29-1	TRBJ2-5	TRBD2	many	CSVTTSGTGTQYF	TGCAGCGTTACAACTAGCGGTACCGGGACCCAGTACTTC
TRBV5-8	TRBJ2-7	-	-	CASSTGTQYEQYF	TGTGCCAGCAGCACCGGGACGCAGTACGAGCAGTACTTC
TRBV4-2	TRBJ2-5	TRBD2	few	CASSQPTSGSSETQYF	TGTGCCAGCAGCCAGCCGACTAGCGGGAGTTCTGAGACCCAGTACTTC
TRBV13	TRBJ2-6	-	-	CASSLGLSAGTGANALTF	TGTGCCAGCAGCTTAGGCCTTAGTGCAGGGACTGGGGCCAACGCCCTGACTTTC
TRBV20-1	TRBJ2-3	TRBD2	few	CSARQGLAGALTSTDTQYF	TGCAGTGCTAGACAAGGACTAGCGGGAGCCTTAACTAGCACAGATACGCAGTATTTT
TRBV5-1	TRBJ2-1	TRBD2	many	CASSLTATSGRNEQFF	TGCGCCAGCAGCTTGACCGCCACTAGCGGGAGGAATGAGCAGTTCTTC
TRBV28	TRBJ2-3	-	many	CASSFPLVADTQYF	TGTGCCAGCAGTTTTCCCCTAGTTGCAGATACGCAGTATTTT
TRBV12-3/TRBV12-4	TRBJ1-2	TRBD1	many	CASKSTGGTYGYTF	TGTGCCAGTAAATCGACAGGGGGCACTTATGGCTACACCTTC
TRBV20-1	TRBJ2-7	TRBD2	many	CSARGVDGRVGDEQYF	TGCAGTGCTAGAGGGGTAGACGGGAGGGTCGGAGACGAGCAGTACTTC
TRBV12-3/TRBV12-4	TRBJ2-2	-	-	CASNTPTGELFF	TGTGCCAGCAATACACCGACCGGGGAGCTGTTTTTT
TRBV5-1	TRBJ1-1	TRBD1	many	CASSLAEGALVGTEAFF	TGCGCCAGCAGCTTGGCGGAGGGGGCGCTTGTTGGTACTGAAGCTTTCTTT
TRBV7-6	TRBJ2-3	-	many	CASSGPGRADTQYF	TGTGCCAGCAGCGGACCAGGGCGCGCAGATACGCAGTATTTT
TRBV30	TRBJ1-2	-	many	CAWSQGAGIGYTF	TGTGCCTGGAGCCAAGGGGCAGGGATTGGCTACACCTTC
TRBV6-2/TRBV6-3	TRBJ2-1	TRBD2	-	CASSSLPGLWVNNEQFF	TGTGCCAGCAGTTCACTCCCGGGACTATGGGTGAACAATGAGCAGTTCTTC
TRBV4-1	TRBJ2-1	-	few	CASSQGIQGGNEQFF	TGCGCCAGCAGCCAAGGCATACAGGGGGGGAATGAGCAGTTCTTC
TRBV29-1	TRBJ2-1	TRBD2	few	CSVDSLAAYNEQFF	TGCAGCGTTGATTCCCTAGCGGCCTACAATGAGCAGTTCTTC
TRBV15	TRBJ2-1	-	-	CATSRGGRNSYNEQFF	TGTGCCACCAGCAGAGGTGGCCGTAACTCCTACAATGAGCAGTTCTTC
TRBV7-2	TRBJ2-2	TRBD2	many	CASSLTGLVVTGELFF	TGTGCCAGCAGCTTAACGGGACTAGTGGTCACCGGGGAGCTGTTTTTT
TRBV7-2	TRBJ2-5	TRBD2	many	CASSLGGGPETQYF	TGTGCCAGCAGCTTAGGGGGAGGGCCGGAGACCCAGTACTTC
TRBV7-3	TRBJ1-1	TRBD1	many	CASSRTGGPSLEAFF	TGTGCCAGCAGCCGGACAGGGGGCCCGTCTTTAGAAGCTTTCTTT
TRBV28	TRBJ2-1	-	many	CASSFPTPEVVHNEQFF	TGTGCCAGCAGTTTCCCAACTCCGGAGGTAGTCCACAATGAGCAGTTCTTC
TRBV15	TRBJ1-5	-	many	CATSRSGGGQPQHF	TGTGCCACCAGCAGATCGGGCGGGGGTCAGCCCCAGCATTTT
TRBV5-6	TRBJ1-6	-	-	CACQKGGGIYNSPLHF	TGTGCCTGCCAAAAGGGCGGTGGAATCTATAATTCACCCCTCCACTTT
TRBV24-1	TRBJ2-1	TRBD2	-	CATSDLRRERGNEQFF	TGTGCCACCAGTGATTTGCGGCGGGAGAGGGGTAATGAGCAGTTCTTC
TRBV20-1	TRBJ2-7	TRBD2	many	CSARDQQGTSGSLYEQYF	TGCAGTGCTAGAGACCAGCAAGGGACTAGCGGGTCCCTCTACGAGCAGTACTTC
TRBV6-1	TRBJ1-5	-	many	CASNPDQIGNQPQHF	TGTGCCAGCAACCCAGACCAAATTGGCAATCAGCCCCAGCATTTT
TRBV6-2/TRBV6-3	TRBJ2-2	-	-	CASSYRIPTGELFF	TGTGCCAGCAGTTACAGAATCCCCACCGGGGAGCTGTTTTTT
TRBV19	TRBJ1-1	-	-	CASSVDSLYTEAFF	TGTGCCAGTAGCGTGGACAGTCTTTACACTGAAGCTTTCTTT
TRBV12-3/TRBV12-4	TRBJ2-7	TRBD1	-	CASSLAPGQGSYEQYF	TGTGCCAGCAGTTTAGCCCCTGGACAGGGCTCCTACGAGCAGTACTTC
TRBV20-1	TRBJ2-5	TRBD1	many	CSAIPGTGQLETQYF	TGCAGTGCTATTCCCGGGACAGGGCAGTTAGAGACCCAGTACTTC
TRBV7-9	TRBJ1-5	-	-	CASGEGSQPQHF	TGTGCCAGCGGGGAGGGCTCTCAGCCCCAGCATTTT
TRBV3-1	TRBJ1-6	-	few	CASSQARGSYNSPLHF	TGTGCCAGCAGCCAAGCGCGGGGTTCCTATAATTCACCCCTCCACTTT